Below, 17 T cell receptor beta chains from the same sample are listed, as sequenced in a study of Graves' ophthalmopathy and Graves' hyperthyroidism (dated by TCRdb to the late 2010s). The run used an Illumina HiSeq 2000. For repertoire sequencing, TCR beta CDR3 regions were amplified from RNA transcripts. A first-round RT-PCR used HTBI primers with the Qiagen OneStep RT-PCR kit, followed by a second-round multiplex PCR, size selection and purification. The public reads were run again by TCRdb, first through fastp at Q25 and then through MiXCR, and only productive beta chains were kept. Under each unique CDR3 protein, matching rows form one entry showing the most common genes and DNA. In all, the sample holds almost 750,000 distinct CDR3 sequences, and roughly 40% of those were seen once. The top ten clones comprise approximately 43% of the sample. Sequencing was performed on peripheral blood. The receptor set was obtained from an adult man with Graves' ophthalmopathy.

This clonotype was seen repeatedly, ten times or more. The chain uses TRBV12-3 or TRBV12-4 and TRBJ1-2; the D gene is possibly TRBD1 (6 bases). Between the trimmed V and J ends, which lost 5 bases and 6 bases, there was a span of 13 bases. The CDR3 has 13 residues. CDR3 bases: TGTGCCAGCAGTGACCGGGACAAAGATGGCTACACCTTC. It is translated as CASSDRDKDGYTF.

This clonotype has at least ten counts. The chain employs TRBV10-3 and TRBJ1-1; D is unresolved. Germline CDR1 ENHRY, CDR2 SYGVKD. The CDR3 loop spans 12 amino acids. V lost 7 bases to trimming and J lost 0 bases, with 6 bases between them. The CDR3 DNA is TGTGCCATCAAGGTCCTGAACACTGAAGCTTTCTTT. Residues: CAIKVLNTEAFF.

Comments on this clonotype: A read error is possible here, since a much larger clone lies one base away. CDR3 amino acids: CASSIRDSNYERYF. CDR3 bases: TGTGCCAGCAGCATCCGGGACAGTAATTACGAGCGGTACTTC. This chain connects TRBV7-2 to TRBJ2-7; 7 bases are a match to TRBD1. In germline, CDR1 is SGHTA, CDR2 FQGNSA. CDR3 length: 14 residues.

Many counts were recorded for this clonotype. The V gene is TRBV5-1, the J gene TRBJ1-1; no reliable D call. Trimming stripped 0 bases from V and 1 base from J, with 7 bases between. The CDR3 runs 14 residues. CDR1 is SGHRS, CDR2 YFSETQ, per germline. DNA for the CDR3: TGCGCCAGCAGCTTGGTTGGTGGGAACACTGAAGCTTTCTTT. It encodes CASSLVGGNTEAFF. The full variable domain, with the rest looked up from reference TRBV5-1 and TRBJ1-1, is KAGVTQTPRYLIKTRGQQVTLSCSPISGHRSVSWYQQTPGQGLQFLFEYFSETQRNKGNFPGRFSGRQFSNSRSEMNVSTLELGDSALYLCASSLVGGNTEAFFGQGTRLTVV.

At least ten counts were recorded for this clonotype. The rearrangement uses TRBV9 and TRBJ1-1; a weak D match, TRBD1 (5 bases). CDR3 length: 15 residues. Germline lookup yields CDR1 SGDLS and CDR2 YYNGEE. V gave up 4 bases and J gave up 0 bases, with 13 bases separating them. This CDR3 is CASSPRGAMNTEAFF. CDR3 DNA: TGTGCCAGCAGCCCTCGAGGGGCTATGAACACTGAAGCTTTCTTT.

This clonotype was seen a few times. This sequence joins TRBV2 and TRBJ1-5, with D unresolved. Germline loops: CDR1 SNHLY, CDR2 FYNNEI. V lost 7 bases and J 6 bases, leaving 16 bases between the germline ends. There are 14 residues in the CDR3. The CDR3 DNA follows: TGTGCCAGCAACCGGGCCCGGGAGAGTCAGCCCCAGCATTTT. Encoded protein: CASNRARESQPQHF.

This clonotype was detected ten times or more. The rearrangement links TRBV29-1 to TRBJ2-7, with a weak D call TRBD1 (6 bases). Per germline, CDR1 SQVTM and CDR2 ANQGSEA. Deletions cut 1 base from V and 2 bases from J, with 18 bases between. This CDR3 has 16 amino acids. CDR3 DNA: TGCAGCGTTGAAGTGGGGGCCAGGGGAGCTCCCTACGAGCAGTACTTC. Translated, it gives CSVEVGARGAPYEQYF.

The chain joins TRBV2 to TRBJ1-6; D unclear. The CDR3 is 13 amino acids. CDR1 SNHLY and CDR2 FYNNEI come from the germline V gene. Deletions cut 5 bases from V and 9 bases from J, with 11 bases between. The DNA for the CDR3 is TGTGCCAGCAGTTTCCAGGCGGGTTCACCCCTCCACTTT. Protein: CASSFQAGSPLHF.

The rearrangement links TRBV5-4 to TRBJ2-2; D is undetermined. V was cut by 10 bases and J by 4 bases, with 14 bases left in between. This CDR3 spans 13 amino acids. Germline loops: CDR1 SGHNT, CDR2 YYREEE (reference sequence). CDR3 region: CASPLAATGELFF. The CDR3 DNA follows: TGTGCCTCCCCCTTGGCAGCCACCGGGGAGCTGTTTTTT. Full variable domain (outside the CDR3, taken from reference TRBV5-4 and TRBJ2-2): ETGVTQSPTHLIKTRGQQVTLRCSSQSGHNTVSWYQQALGQGPQFIFQYYREEENGRGNFPPRFSGLQFPNYSSELNVNALELDDSALYLCASPLAATGELFFGEGSRLTVL.

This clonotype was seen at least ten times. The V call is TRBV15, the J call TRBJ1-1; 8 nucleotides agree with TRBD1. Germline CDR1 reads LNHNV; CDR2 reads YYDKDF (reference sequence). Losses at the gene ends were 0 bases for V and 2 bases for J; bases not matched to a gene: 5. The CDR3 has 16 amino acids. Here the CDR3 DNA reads TGTGCCACCAGCAGAGATTCAGGGGGCGTAAACACTGAAGCTTTCTTT. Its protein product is CATSRDSGGVNTEAFF.

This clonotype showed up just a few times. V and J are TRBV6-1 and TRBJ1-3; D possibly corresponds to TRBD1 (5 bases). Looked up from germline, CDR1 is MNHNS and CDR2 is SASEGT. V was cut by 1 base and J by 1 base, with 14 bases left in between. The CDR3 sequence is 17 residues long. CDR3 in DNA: TGTGCCAGCAGTGAAGACGGCAGGGCTCGTTCTGGAAACACCATATATTTT. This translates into CASSEDGRARSGNTIYF.

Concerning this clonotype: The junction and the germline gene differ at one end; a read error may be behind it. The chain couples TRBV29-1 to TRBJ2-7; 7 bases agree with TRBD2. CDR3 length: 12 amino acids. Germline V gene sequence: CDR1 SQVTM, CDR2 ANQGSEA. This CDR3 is CGVELASYEQYF. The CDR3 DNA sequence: TGCGGCGTTGAACTAGCGTCTTACGAGCAGTACTTC.

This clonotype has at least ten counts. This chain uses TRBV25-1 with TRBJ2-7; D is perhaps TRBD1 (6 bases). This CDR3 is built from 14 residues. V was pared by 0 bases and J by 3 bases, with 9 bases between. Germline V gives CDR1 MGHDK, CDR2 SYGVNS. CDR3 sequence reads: CASSEYLGGYEQYF. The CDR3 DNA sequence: TGTGCCAGCAGTGAATATCTAGGGGGCTACGAGCAGTACTTC.

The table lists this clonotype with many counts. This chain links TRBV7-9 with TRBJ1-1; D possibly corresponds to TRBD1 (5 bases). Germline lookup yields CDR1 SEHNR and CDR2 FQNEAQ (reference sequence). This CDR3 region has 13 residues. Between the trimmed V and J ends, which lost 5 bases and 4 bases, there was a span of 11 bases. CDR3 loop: CASSNSGSTEAFF. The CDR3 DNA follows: TGTGCCAGCAGCAATTCAGGGAGCACTGAAGCTTTCTTT.

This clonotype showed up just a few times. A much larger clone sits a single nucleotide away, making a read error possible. DNA of the CDR3: TGTGCCAGCAGCTTTACGACCCAAGAGACCCAGTACTTC. Its protein product is CASSFTTQETQYF. This chain links TRBV7-2 with TRBJ2-5, with D uncertain. This CDR3 comprises 13 residues. V lost 3 bases and J lost 1, with 6 bases in between. Germline CDR1 and CDR2: SGHTA and FQGNSA. Using reference TRBV7-2 and TRBJ2-5 for the parts outside the CDR3, the full variable domain is GAGVSQSPSNKVTEKGKDVELRCDPISGHTALYWYRQSLGQGLEFLIYFQGNSAPDKSGLPSDRFSAERTGGSVSTLTIQRTQQEDSAVYLCASSFTTQETQYFGPGTRLLVL.

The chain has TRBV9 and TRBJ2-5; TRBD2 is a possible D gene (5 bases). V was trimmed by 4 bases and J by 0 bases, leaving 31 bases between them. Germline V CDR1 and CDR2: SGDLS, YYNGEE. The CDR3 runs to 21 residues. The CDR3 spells CASSQDHRVGATKLYQETQYF. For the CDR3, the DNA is TGTGCCAGCAGCCAAGATCACCGCGTCGGAGCGACTAAGTTGTACCAAGAGACCCAGTACTTC.

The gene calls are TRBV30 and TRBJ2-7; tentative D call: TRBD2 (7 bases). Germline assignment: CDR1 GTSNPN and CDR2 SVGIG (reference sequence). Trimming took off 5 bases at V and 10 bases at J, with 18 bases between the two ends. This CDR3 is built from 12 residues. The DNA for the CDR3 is TGTGCCTGGCTCCTCACGGGGGGCGGTCAGTACTTC. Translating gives CAWLLTGGGQYF.